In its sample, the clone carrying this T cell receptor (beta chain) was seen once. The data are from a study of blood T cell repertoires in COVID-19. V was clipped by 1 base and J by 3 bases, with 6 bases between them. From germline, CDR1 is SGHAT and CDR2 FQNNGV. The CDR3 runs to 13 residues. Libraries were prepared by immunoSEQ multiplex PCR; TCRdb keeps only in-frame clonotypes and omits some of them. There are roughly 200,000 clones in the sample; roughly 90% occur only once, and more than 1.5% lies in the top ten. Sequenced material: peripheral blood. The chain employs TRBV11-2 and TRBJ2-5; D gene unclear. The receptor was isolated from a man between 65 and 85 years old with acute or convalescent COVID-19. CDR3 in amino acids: CASSLGEKETQYF. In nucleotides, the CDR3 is TGTGCCAGCAGCTTAGGCGAGAAAGAGACCCAGTACTTC. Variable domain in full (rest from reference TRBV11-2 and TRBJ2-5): EAGVAQSPRYKIIEKRQSVAFWCNPISGHATLYWYQQILGQGPKLLIQFQNNGVVDDSQLPKDRFSAERLKGVDSTLKIQPAKLEDSAVYLCASSLGEKETQYFGPGTRLLVL.